The clone carrying this T cell receptor beta chain was seen many times. Looked up from germline, CDR1 is MNHEY and CDR2 is SMNVEV (reference sequence). The CDR3 spans 15 residues. The ends lost 5 bases at V and 4 bases at J; junction bases unmatched: 7. This sample was taken from a study of T-cell memory formation after mild COVID-19. MiXCR, run by TCRdb on the 5' RACE reads, gives a single entry per CDR3 protein. The sample lists over 95,000 distinct CDR3 sequences, 20% to 25% occurring once. This chain connects TRBV27 to TRBJ1-4; 7 bases agree with TRBD1. The clonotype originates from a man younger than 35 who had mild COVID-19 (a few samples of this study predate the infection). Cell type and time point are not known. Sequencing was performed on PBMCs or a T cell subset sorted from them (not recorded which). CDR3 loop: CASSPRTGFNEKLFF. CDR3 sequence (DNA): TGTGCCAGCAGTCCCAGGACAGGCTTTAATGAAAAACTGTTTTTT. Based on the CDR3 plus reference TRBV27 and TRBJ1-4, the full variable domain is EAQVTQNPRYLITVTGKKLTVTCSQNMNHEYMSWYRQDPGLGLRQIYYSMNVEVTDKGDVPEGYKVSRKEKRNFPLILESPSPNQTSLYFCASSPRTGFNEKLFFGSGTQLSVL.